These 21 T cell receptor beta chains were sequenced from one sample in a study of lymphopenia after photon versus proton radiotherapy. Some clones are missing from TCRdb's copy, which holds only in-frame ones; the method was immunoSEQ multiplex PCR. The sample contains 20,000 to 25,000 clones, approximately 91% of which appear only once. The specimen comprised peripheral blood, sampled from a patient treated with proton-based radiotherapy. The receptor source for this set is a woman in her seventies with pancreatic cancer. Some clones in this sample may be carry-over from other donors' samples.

The CDR3 loop is CASSWGFGTEAFF. For the CDR3, the DNA is TGTGCCAGCAGCTGGGGCTTCGGCACTGAAGCTTTCTTT. The V call is TRBV5-4, the J call TRBJ1-1; perhaps TRBD1 as D (5 bases). The CDR3 is 13 amino acids. Germline values: CDR1 SGHNT, CDR2 YYREEE (reference sequence). V lost 3 bases and J lost 4, with 10 bases in between.

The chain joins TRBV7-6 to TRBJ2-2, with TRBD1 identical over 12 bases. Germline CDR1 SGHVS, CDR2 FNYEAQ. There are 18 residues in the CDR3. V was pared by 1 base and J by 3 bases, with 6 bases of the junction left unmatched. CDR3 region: CASSLVGGQGAHTGELFF. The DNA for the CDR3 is TGTGCCAGCAGCTTAGTGGGGGGACAGGGGGCCCACACCGGGGAGCTGTTTTTT.

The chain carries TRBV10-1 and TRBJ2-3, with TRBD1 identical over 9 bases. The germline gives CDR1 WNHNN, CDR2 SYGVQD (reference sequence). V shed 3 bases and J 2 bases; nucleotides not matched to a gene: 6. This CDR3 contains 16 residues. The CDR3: CASSDSGTGTTDTQYF. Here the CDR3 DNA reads TGCGCCAGCAGTGATTCCGGGACAGGGACCACAGATACGCAGTATTTT.

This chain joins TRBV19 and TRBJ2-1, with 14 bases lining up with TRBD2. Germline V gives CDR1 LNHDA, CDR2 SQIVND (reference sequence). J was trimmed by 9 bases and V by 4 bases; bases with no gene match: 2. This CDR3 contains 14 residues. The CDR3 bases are TGTGCCAGTAGTAGAGGACTAGCGGGAGGTGAGCAGTTCTTC. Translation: CASSRGLAGGEQFF.

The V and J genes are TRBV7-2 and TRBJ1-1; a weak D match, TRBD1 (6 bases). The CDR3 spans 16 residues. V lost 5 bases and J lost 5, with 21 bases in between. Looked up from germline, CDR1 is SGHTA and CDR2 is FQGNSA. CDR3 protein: CASSPTYLTGWTEAFF. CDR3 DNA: TGTGCCAGCAGCCCGACCTACCTGACAGGATGGACTGAAGCTTTCTTT. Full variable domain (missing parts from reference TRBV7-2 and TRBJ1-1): GAGVSQSPSNKVTEKGKDVELRCDPISGHTALYWYRQSLGQGLEFLIYFQGNSAPDKSGLPSDRFSAERTGGSVSTLTIQRTQQEDSAVYLCASSPTYLTGWTEAFFGQGTRLTVV.

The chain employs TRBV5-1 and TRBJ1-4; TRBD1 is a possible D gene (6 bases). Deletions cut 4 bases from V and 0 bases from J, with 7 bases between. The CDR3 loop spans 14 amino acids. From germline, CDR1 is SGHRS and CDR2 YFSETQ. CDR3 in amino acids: CASSRTATNEKLFF. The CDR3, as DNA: TGCGCCAGCAGCCGGACAGCAACTAATGAAAAACTGTTTTTT. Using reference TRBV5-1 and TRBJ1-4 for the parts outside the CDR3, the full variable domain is KAGVTQTPRYLIKTRGQQVTLSCSPISGHRSVSWYQQTPGQGLQFLFEYFSETQRNKGNFPGRFSGRQFSNSRSEMNVSTLELGDSALYLCASSRTATNEKLFFGSGTQLSVL.

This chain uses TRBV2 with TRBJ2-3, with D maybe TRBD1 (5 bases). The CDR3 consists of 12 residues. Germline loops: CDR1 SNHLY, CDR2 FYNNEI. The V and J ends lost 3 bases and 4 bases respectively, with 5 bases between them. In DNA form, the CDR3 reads TGTGCCAGCAGTGACAGGGCAGATACGCAGTATTTT. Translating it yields CASSDRADTQYF. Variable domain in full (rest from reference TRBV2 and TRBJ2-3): EPEVTQTPSHQVTQMGQEVILRCVPISNHLYFYWYRQILGQKVEFLVSFYNNEISEKSEIFDDQFSVERPDGSNFTLKIRSTKLEDSAMYFCASSDRADTQYFGPGTRLTVL.

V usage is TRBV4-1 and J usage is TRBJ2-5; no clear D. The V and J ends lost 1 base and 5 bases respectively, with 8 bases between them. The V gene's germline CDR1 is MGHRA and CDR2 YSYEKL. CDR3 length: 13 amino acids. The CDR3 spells CASSQVSGETQYF. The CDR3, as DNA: TGCGCCAGCAGCCAAGTCTCCGGCGAGACCCAGTACTTC.

Here the CDR3 DNA reads TGTGCCAGCAGCTTAGCACAGACCTACGAGCAGTACTTC. This codes for CASSLAQTYEQYF. The J gene is TRBJ2-7, the V gene TRBV11-2; D unclear. CDR1 is SGHAT, CDR2 FQNNGV, per germline. This CDR3 contains 13 residues. V lost 1 base and J lost 2, with 6 bases in between.

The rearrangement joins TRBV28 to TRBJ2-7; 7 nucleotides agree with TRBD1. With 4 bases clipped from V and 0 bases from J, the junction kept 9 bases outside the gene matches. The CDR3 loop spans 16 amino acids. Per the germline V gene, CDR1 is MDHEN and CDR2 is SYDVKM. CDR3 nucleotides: TGTGCCAGCAGTTCCATCATGACAGGGAACTCCTACGAGCAGTACTTC. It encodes CASSSIMTGNSYEQYF.

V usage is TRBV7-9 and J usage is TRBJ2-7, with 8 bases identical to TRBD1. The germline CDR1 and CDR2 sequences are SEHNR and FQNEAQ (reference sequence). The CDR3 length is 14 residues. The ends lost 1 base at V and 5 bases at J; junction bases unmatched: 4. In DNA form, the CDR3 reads TGTGCCAGCAGCTTAGTCAGGGGGCAGCACGAGCAGTACTTC. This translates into CASSLVRGQHEQYF.

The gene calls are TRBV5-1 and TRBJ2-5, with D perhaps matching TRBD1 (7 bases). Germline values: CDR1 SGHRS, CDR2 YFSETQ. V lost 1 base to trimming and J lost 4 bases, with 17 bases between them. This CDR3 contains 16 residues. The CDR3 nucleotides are TGCGCCAGCAGCTTGTTCACAGGGGCGCGGGGAGAGACCCAGTACTTC. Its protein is CASSLFTGARGETQYF.

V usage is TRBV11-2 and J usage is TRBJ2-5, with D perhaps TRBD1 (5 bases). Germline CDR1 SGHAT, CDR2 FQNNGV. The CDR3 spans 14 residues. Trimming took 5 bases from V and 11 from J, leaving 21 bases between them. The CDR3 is CASSPISQGMEQYF. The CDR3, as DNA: TGTGCCAGCAGCCCTATAAGCCAGGGTATGGAGCAGTACTTC.

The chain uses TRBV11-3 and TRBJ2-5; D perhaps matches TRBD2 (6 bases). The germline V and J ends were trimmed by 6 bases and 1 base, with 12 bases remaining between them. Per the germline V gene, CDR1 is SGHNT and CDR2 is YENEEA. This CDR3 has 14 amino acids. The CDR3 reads CASSKGGAQETQYF. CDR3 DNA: TGTGCCAGCAGTAAGGGCGGGGCCCAAGAGACCCAGTACTTC. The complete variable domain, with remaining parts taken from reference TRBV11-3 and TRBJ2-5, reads EAGVVQSPRYKIIEKKQPVAFWCNPISGHNTLYWYLQNLGQGPELLIRYENEEAVDDSQLPKDRFSAERLKGVDSTLKIQPAELGDSAVYLCASSKGGAQETQYFGPGTRLLVL.

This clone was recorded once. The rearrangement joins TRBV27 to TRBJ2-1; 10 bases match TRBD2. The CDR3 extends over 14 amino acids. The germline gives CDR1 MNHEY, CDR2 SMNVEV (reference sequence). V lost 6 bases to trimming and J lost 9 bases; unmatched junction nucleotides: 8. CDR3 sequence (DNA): TGTGCCAGCAGACAAAGCGGGAGGGCCAGTGAGCAGTTCTTC. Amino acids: CASRQSGRASEQFF.

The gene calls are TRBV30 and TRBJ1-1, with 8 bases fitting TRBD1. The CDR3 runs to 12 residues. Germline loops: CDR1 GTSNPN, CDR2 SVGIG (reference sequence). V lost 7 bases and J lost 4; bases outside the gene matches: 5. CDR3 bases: TGTGCCTTAATACAGGGGGGCACTGAAGCTTTCTTT. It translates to CALIQGGTEAFF.

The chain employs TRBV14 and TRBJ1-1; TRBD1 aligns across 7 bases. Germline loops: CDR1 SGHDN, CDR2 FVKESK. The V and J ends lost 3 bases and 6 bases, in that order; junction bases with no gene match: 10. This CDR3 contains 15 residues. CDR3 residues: CASSQADRVRAEAFF. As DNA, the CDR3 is TGTGCCAGCAGCCAGGCCGACAGGGTAAGAGCTGAAGCTTTCTTT.

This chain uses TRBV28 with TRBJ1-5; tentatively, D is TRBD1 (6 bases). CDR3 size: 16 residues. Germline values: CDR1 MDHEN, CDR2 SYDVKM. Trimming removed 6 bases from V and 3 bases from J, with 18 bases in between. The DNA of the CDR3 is TGTGCCAGCAGCGATCTTCAGGGGCAACTCAATCAGCCCCAGCATTTT. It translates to CASSDLQGQLNQPQHF.

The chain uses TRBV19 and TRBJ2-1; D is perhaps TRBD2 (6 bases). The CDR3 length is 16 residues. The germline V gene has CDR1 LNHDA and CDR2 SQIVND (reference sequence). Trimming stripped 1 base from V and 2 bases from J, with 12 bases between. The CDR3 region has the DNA TGTGCCAGTAGTATAGGTCGGCTAGCGACCTACAATGAGCAGTTCTTC. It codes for CASSIGRLATYNEQFF.

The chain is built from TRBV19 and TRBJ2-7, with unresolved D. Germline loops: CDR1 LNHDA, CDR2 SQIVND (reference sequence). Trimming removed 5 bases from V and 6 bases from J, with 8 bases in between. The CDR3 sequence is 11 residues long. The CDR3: CASSSGSEQYF. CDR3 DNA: TGTGCCAGTAGTTCCGGGTCCGAGCAGTACTTC.

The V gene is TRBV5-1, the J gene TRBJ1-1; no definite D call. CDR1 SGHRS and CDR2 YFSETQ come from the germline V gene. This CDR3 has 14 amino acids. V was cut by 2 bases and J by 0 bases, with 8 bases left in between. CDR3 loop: CASSFRALNTEAFF. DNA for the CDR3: TGCGCCAGCAGCTTTCGGGCTTTGAACACTGAAGCTTTCTTT.